These 20 T cell receptor beta chains were sequenced from one sample in a study of T-cell reconstitution after alpha-beta-depleted transplantation in children. Preparation of the TCRbeta library was carried out with unique molecular identifiers. In TCRdb, the PCR reads were re-called with MiXCR into one record per CDR3 protein. This sample has around 400,000 distinct CDR3 sequences, with 11% found just once. Here the sequenced sample was PBMCs from the stem cell graft donor, taken from the stem cell graft. The receptors here all came from a human donor who donated a stem cell graft to a child with acute myeloid leukemia.

The chain recombines TRBV6-5 with TRBJ1-2; D is uncertain. The germline V gene encodes CDR1 MNHEY and CDR2 SVGAGI. V was pared by 2 bases and J by 1 base, with 5 bases between. The CDR3 consists of 13 residues. Written as DNA, the CDR3 is TGTGCCAGCAGTTACACTTTTAACTATGGCTACACCTTC. Translated: CASSYTFNYGYTF.

The chain couples TRBV2 to TRBJ1-5; no clear D gene. V was clipped by 2 bases and J by 0 bases, with 11 bases between them. Germline-derived CDR1 and CDR2 are SNHLY and FYNNEI. The CDR3 length is 16 residues. CDR3 protein: CASSEWGSYSNQPQHF. As DNA, the CDR3 is TGTGCCAGCAGTGAATGGGGATCGTATAGCAATCAGCCCCAGCATTTT. The complete variable domain, with remaining parts taken from reference TRBV2 and TRBJ1-5, reads EPEVTQTPSHQVTQMGQEVILRCVPISNHLYFYWYRQILGQKVEFLVSFYNNEISEKSEIFDDQFSVERPDGSNFTLKIRSTKLEDSAMYFCASSEWGSYSNQPQHFGDGTRLSIL.

Only a few counts were recorded for this clonotype. V usage is TRBV29-1 and J usage is TRBJ2-2; D gene unclear. This CDR3 is 12 amino acids long. Germline CDR1 reads SQVTM; CDR2 reads ANQGSEA. Trimming cost V 4 bases and J 4 bases, with 7 bases left between them. The CDR3 is CSVGKGTGELFF. Here the CDR3 DNA reads TGCAGCGTTGGGAAAGGCACCGGGGAGCTGTTTTTT.

This clonotype has a handful of counts. CDR3 nucleotides: TGTGCCAGCAGTTTAGCGGGAGGTGCCCAACAAGAGACCCAGTACTTC. Protein sequence: CASSLAGGAQQETQYF. The chain joins TRBV12-3 or TRBV12-4 to TRBJ2-5, with a weak D call TRBD2 (6 bases). The V and J ends lost 0 bases and 2 bases respectively, with 13 bases between them. The CDR3 is made up of 16 amino acids.

Note on this clonotype: Given a much more abundant clone one base away, this may be a read error. The V call is TRBV29-1, the J call TRBJ2-1; D ambiguous. The CDR3 contains 16 residues. Germline V lookup: CDR1 SQVTM, CDR2 ANQGSEA. V was clipped by 0 bases and J by 9 bases, with 21 bases between them. The DNA for the CDR3 is TGCAGCGTTGAAGAGGCCCCAGTTCTTAGCTTTCCTGAGCAGTTCTTC. This encodes CSVEEAPVLSFPEQFF.

This clonotype was detected ten times or more. The chain is built from TRBV15 and TRBJ1-4; D possibly corresponds to TRBD1 (5 bases). The V gene lost 1 base and the J gene lost 5 bases, with 11 bases spanning the gap. The CDR3 is 15 amino acids. Germline V gene sequence: CDR1 LNHNV, CDR2 YYDKDF (reference sequence). The CDR3 region has the DNA TGTGCCACCAGCAGAGGAGGCAGGGAAAATGAAAAACTGTTTTTT. Translating gives CATSRGGRENEKLFF.

This clonotype was observed a handful of times. The DNA for the CDR3 is TGTGCCAGCAGCCCAGACCCCGTGAGCACTTCCCAGTTCTTC. Translated: CASSPDPVSTSQFF. The chain recombines TRBV7-8 with TRBJ2-1; D is undetermined. V gave up 5 bases and J gave up 13 bases, with 21 bases separating them. The CDR3 extends over 14 amino acids. CDR1 and CDR2 from the germline V gene are SGHVS and FQNEAQ.

This clonotype was observed a few times. The chain joins TRBV29-1 to TRBJ2-7, with 8 positions matching TRBD2. V was clipped by 3 bases and J by 5 bases; unmatched bases: 9. Per the germline V gene, CDR1 is SQVTM and CDR2 is ANQGSEA. The CDR3 is 14 amino acids. CDR3 in DNA: TGCAGCGTTGAGACCCCGGGAGGGCCCCACGAGCAGTACTTC. Its protein product is CSVETPGGPHEQYF.

The J gene is TRBJ2-5, the V gene TRBV12-3 or TRBV12-4; 10 bases are a match to TRBD1. V gave up 5 bases and J gave up 1 base; unmatched junction bases: 4. The CDR3 consists of 15 residues. The CDR3 spells CASSPWTGGQETQYF. For the CDR3, the DNA is TGTGCCAGCAGTCCTTGGACAGGGGGCCAAGAGACCCAGTACTTC.

Many counts were recorded for this clonotype. The V and J genes are TRBV9 and TRBJ2-1; D is uncertain. This CDR3 has 15 amino acids. Trimming stripped 0 bases from V and 0 bases from J, with 7 bases between. The germline gives CDR1 SGDLS, CDR2 YYNGEE. CDR3 sequence (DNA): TGTGCCAGCAGCGTAGCGGCGAGCTCCTACAATGAGCAGTTCTTC. It is translated as CASSVAASSYNEQFF.

The rearrangement uses TRBV19 and TRBJ2-5, with D perhaps TRBD2 (6 bases). From germline, CDR1 is LNHDA and CDR2 SQIVND (reference sequence). The CDR3 consists of 15 residues. V was pared by 1 base and J by 4 bases, with 13 bases between. Here the CDR3 DNA reads TGTGCCAGTAGTATAGGAGGGCGGGACCCAGAGACCCAGTACTTC. Amino acid sequence: CASSIGGRDPETQYF.

In its sample, this clonotype was seen many times. The chain joins TRBV5-1 to TRBJ2-1, with 11 positions matching TRBD2. Per the germline V gene, CDR1 is SGHRS and CDR2 is YFSETQ. The CDR3 is 20 residues long. J lost 6 bases, V lost 2 bases, and 19 bases had no gene match. CDR3 amino acids: CASSFDRQGVLAGVSNEQFF. The CDR3 DNA reads as TGCGCCAGCAGCTTCGATCGTCAGGGTGTACTAGCGGGAGTCTCCAATGAGCAGTTCTTC.

This chain's CDR3 is CSARGQGGKDTQYF. In nucleotides, the CDR3 is TGCAGTGCTAGGGGACAGGGAGGGAAAGATACGCAGTATTTT. The rearrangement uses TRBV20-1 and TRBJ2-3; 9 positions match TRBD1. Trimming at V came to 3 bases and at J to 5 bases, leaving 6 bases not matched to a gene. There are 14 residues in the CDR3. The germline CDR1 and CDR2 sequences are DFQATT and SNEGSKA (reference sequence).

The V call is TRBV5-1, the J call TRBJ1-2; TRBD1 is a possible D gene (6 bases). V lost 2 bases, J lost 5 bases, and 10 bases lay in between. The germline CDR1 and CDR2 sequences are SGHRS and YFSETQ. The CDR3 loop spans 13 amino acids. The CDR3 coding sequence is TGCGCCAGCAGCTTCGCAGGGGAGTATGGCTACACCTTC. Its translation is CASSFAGEYGYTF. Variable domain in full (rest from reference TRBV5-1 and TRBJ1-2): KAGVTQTPRYLIKTRGQQVTLSCSPISGHRSVSWYQQTPGQGLQFLFEYFSETQRNKGNFPGRFSGRQFSNSRSEMNVSTLELGDSALYLCASSFAGEYGYTFGSGTRLTVV.

The chain uses TRBV20-1 and TRBJ1-1; D ambiguous. The ends were cut back, 7 bases at V and 6 bases at J, with 21 bases in the middle. The CDR3 is made up of 14 amino acids. Germline CDR1 DFQATT, CDR2 SNEGSKA (reference sequence). CDR3 nucleotides: TGCAGTGTTCCCCTAAGAGGCGGGAGCCCTGAAGCTTTCTTT. It is translated as CSVPLRGGSPEAFF.

This clonotype came up a few times. V usage is TRBV7-2 and J usage is TRBJ2-3; D is perhaps TRBD2 (6 bases). Trimming took 0 bases from V and 14 from J, leaving 18 bases between them. CDR3 size: 14 residues. CDR1 is SGHTA, CDR2 FQGNSA, per germline. The CDR3 sequence is CASSLARDSLAPYF. The CDR3 DNA is TGTGCCAGCAGCTTAGCGAGGGACTCCCTTGCCCCGTATTTT.

The J gene is TRBJ2-7, the V gene TRBV6-1, with 11 bases aligning to TRBD2. The CDR3 is 17 amino acids. Trimming took 7 bases from V and 0 from J; bases not matched to a gene: 11. CDR1 and CDR2 from the germline V gene are MNHNS and SASEGT. The CDR3 here is CASTEIGLAGTSYEQYF. The CDR3 DNA sequence: TGTGCCAGCACCGAAATCGGACTAGCGGGTACCTCCTACGAGCAGTACTTC.

This sequence joins TRBV6-2 or TRBV6-3 and TRBJ2-7, with D hard to call. Trimming took 6 bases from V and 5 from J, leaving 11 bases between them. Germline V gene sequence: CDR1 MNHEY, CDR2 SVGEGT. The CDR3 is 12 residues long. As DNA, the CDR3 is TGTGCCAGCAGCAGAACATCTAACGAGCAGTACTTC. Translating gives CASSRTSNEQYF.

This clonotype has more than one count but fewer than ten. This sequence joins TRBV7-8 and TRBJ2-7; D possibly matches TRBD1 or TRBD2 (6 bases each). V shed 3 bases and J shed 2 bases, with 11 bases lying between them. The CDR3 is 14 amino acids. Looked up from germline, CDR1 is SGHVS and CDR2 is FQNEAQ. For the CDR3, the DNA is TGTGCCAGCAGCTTTGAGGGGGGCACCTACGAGCAGTACTTC. Residues: CASSFEGGTYEQYF.

There are a few counts of this clonotype. The chain joins TRBV20-1 to TRBJ2-5; a weak D match, TRBD1 (6 bases). The CDR3 consists of 14 residues. CDR1 DFQATT and CDR2 SNEGSKA come from the germline V gene (reference sequence). Trimming cost V 3 bases and J 5 bases, with 16 bases left between them. The DNA of the CDR3 is TGCAGTGCTAGGACCACAGGGAGTGGCGAGACCCAGTACTTC. Its protein is CSARTTGSGETQYF.